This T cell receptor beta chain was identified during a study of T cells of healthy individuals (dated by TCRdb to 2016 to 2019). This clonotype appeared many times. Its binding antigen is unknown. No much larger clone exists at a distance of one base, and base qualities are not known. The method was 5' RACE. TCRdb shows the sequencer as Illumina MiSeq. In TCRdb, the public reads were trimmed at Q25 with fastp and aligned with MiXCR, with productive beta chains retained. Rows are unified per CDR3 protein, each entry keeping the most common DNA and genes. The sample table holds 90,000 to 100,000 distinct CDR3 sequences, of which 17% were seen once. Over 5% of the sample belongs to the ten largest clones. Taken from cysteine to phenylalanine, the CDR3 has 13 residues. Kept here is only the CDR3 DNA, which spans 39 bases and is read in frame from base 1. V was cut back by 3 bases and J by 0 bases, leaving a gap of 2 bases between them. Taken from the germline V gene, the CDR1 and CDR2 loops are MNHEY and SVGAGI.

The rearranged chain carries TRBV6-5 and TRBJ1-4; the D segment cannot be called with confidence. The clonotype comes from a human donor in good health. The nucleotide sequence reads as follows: TGTGCCAGCAGTTATACAACTAATGAAAAACTGTTTTTT. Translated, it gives CASSYTTNEKLFF.